Shown below are 20 T cell receptor beta chains from a single sample sequenced in a study of molecular identifiers for immune sequencing clone quantification. Each CDR3 protein is one row after TCRdb ran MiXCR on the PCR reads. The table includes around 70,000 distinct CDR3 sequences, less than 20% detected once. The material sequenced was naive CD8+ T cells from blood, with Jurkat cell RNA spiked in. As for subset: FACS-sorted CD8+CD4-CCR7+CD45RA+ naive T cells. The receptors were gathered from a human donor in good health. Some libraries in this study had Jurkat cell RNA spiked in.

At least ten counts were recorded for this clonotype. The chain is built from TRBV20-1 and TRBJ1-5, with D possibly matching TRBD1 (5 bases). V was cut by 7 bases and J by 6 bases, with 28 bases left in between. The CDR3 spans 17 residues. Looked up from germline, CDR1 is DFQATT and CDR2 is SNEGSKA (reference sequence). The CDR3 nucleotides read TGCAGTGTGGCCCTTGTGGGGCCCACCGGCTTTAGTCAGCCCCAGCATTTT. Translated, it gives CSVALVGPTGFSQPQHF.

The chain recombines TRBV19 with TRBJ2-7, with D maybe TRBD1 (6 bases). V was clipped by 4 bases and J by 0 bases, with 13 bases between them. CDR1 and CDR2 from the germline V gene are LNHDA and SQIVND (reference sequence). This CDR3 is built from 15 residues. CDR3 sequence: CASSKTGGRSYEQYF. The CDR3 DNA reads as TGTGCCAGTAGTAAGACAGGAGGTCGCTCCTACGAGCAGTACTTC.

This clonotype was detected many times. V gene TRBV5-1 combines with J gene TRBJ2-7; a possible D gene is TRBD1 (6 bases). This CDR3 contains 13 residues. V lost 4 bases and J 2 bases, leaving 10 bases between the germline ends. The germline gives CDR1 SGHRS, CDR2 YFSETQ. The CDR3 DNA follows: TGCGCCAGCAGCCAGTGGGACACCTACGAGCAGTACTTC. This encodes CASSQWDTYEQYF.

This rearrangement joins TRBV19 to TRBJ2-1, with TRBD1 matching over 7 bases. CDR3 length equals 13 residues. The V gene's germline CDR1 is LNHDA and CDR2 SQIVND (reference sequence). V was clipped by 3 bases and J by 10 bases; unmatched bases: 6. CDR3 in amino acids: CASSIFPGQEQFF. The CDR3 bases are TGTGCCAGTAGTATTTTTCCGGGACAGGAGCAGTTCTTC. Complete variable domain (other parts from reference TRBV19 and TRBJ2-1): DGGITQSPKYLFRKEGQNVTLSCEQNLNHDAMYWYRQDPGQGLRLIYYSQIVNDFQKGDIAEGYSVSREKKESFPLTVTSAQKNPTAFYLCASSIFPGQEQFFGPGTRLTVL.

This clonotype was picked up many times. V and J are TRBV20-1 and TRBJ1-5; perhaps TRBD1 as D (6 bases). Germline CDR1 reads DFQATT; CDR2 reads SNEGSKA (reference sequence). This CDR3 region has 17 residues. V lost 3 bases to trimming and J lost 4 bases, with 22 bases between them. The CDR3 here is CSARESPNNRANQPQHF. The CDR3 bases are TGCAGTGCTAGGGAAAGCCCCAATAACAGGGCAAATCAGCCCCAGCATTTT.

This clonotype was picked up many times. The V call is TRBV14, the J call TRBJ2-5, with 12 bases that match TRBD2. The CDR3 is 18 amino acids. CDR1 and CDR2 (germline): SGHDN, FVKESK. V shed 5 bases and J 1 base; nucleotides not matched to a gene: 11. CDR3 in amino acids: CASSEGLAGHVLQETQYF. DNA for the CDR3: TGTGCCAGCAGCGAGGGACTAGCGGGCCACGTCCTCCAAGAGACCCAGTACTTC.

With respect to this clonotype: The junction does not match germline at one end; this may be a read error. The J gene is TRBJ2-1, the V gene TRBV19; TRBD2 is a possible D gene (5 bases). Germline CDR1 and CDR2: LNHDA and SQIVND (reference sequence). This CDR3 comprises 15 residues. The CDR3 bases are TGTGCCAGTAGCTTATACGGGATCTCCTACGATGAGCAGTTCTTC. Protein sequence: CASSLYGISYDEQFF.

As for this clonotype: A much bigger clone sits one base away, suggesting this may be a read error. The chain employs TRBV20-1 and TRBJ2-7; D possibly corresponds to TRBD2 (5 bases). Germline CDR1 and CDR2: DFQATT and SNEGSKA (reference sequence). The CDR3 is made up of 14 amino acids. Trimming cost V 4 bases and J 0 bases, with 13 bases left between them. The CDR3 loop reads CSAIACGYSYEQYF. The CDR3 DNA reads TGCAGTGCTATTGCTTGCGGGTACTCCTACGAGCAGTACTTC.

This clonotype was observed a few times. A much larger clone differs from this one at a single base, so this may be a read error. The chain carries TRBV20-1 and TRBJ2-1; D remains unclear. Germline-derived CDR1 and CDR2 are DFQATT and SNEGSKA (reference sequence). The CDR3 is 14 residues long. CDR3 coding DNA: TGCAGTGCTCCCCCCGCAGGAGATTCTAATGAGCAGCTCTTC. Encoded protein: CSAPPAGDSNEQLF.

The J gene is TRBJ2-3, the V gene TRBV21-1. TRBV21-1 is labeled a pseudogene. The CDR3 extends over 14 amino acids. CDR3 residues: CASSKVVVTDTQYF. CDR3 in DNA: TGTGCCAGCAGCAAAGTGGTAGTCACAGATACGCAGTATTTT.

The chain is built from TRBV13 and TRBJ2-5; TRBD1 agrees at 8 bases. Trimming took 4 bases from V and 5 from J; bases not matched to a gene: 6. The CDR3 has 14 residues. Looked up from germline, CDR1 is PRHDT and CDR2 is FYEKMQ (reference sequence). The CDR3 DNA sequence: TGTGCCAGCAGCTCACAGGGGGAAGGTGAGACCCAGTACTTC. Protein sequence: CASSSQGEGETQYF.

This clonotype has a count of ten or more. V is TRBV7-8 and J is TRBJ1-2; D might be TRBD1 (6 bases). The CDR3 runs 14 residues. Germline CDR1 SGHVS, CDR2 FQNEAQ. V lost 2 bases and J lost 4, with 11 bases in between. CDR3 bases: TGTGCCAGCAGCTTATCGGCAGGGGCCTATGGCTACACCTTC. It specifies CASSLSAGAYGYTF.

This clonotype has only a few counts. The V gene is TRBV4-3, the J gene TRBJ1-2, with unresolved D. The CDR3 covers 17 residues. Germline values: CDR1 LGHNA, CDR2 YSLEER. V gave up 0 bases and J gave up 4 bases, with 18 bases separating them. The CDR3 sequence is CASSQDLVWQNAYGYTF. CDR3 bases: TGCGCCAGCAGCCAAGATCTTGTGTGGCAGAACGCCTATGGCTACACCTTC.

This clonotype was picked up many times. V usage is TRBV12-3 or TRBV12-4 and J usage is TRBJ2-1; D is possibly TRBD1 or TRBD2 (5 bases each). V lost 5 bases and J lost 14, with 22 bases in between. The CDR3 length is 14 residues. The CDR3 coding sequence is TGTGCCAGCAGTCCCCGGGACGGAACTACCGGGGAGTTCTTC. Its protein product is CASSPRDGTTGEFF.

This clonotype was seen many times. The chain employs TRBV3-2 and TRBJ2-7; the table's TRBD2 call for D was not verified on the DNA. TRBV3-2 is termed a pseudogene. The CDR3 is 21 residues long. The CDR3 protein is CASSHTLGRLAGPSSPYEQYF. The CDR3 bases are TGTGCCAGCAGCCATACACTAGGGCGACTAGCGGGGCCAAGTAGTCCTTACGAGCAGTACTTC.

This clonotype has more than one count but fewer than ten. The V gene is TRBV10-2, the J gene TRBJ2-1; 12 nucleotides agree with TRBD2. CDR3 length: 16 amino acids. The junction had 7 bases not matched to a gene; V was cut back by 1 base and J by 9 bases. Germline V gene lookup returns CDR1 WSHSY and CDR2 SAAADI. The chain's CDR3 is CASSEWRLAGVSEQFF. The CDR3 nucleotides read TGCGCCAGCAGTGAGTGGCGACTAGCGGGAGTCAGTGAGCAGTTCTTC.

This clonotype was seen ten or more times. The rearrangement joins TRBV29-1 to TRBJ1-4, with 7 bases that match TRBD1. This CDR3 is built from 15 residues. V lost 3 bases, J lost 8 bases, and 12 bases stayed unmatched. Germline V gives CDR1 SQVTM, CDR2 ANQGSEA. In nucleotides, the CDR3 is TGCAGCGTTGAGGCGCGTGGGGACAGTTCGGAAAAACTGTTTTTT. Translation gives CSVEARGDSSEKLFF.

There are many counts of this clonotype. This chain uses TRBV2 with TRBJ2-3; the match to TRBD2 covers 14 bases. Per the germline V gene, CDR1 is SNHLY and CDR2 is FYNNEI. J gave up 5 bases and V 7 bases, and 8 bases lay outside the gene matches. The CDR3 length is 16 residues. The CDR3 reads CASKGGLAGVLDTQYF. The CDR3 bases are TGTGCCAGCAAGGGGGGACTAGCGGGAGTATTAGATACGCAGTATTTT.

In this sample, this clonotype turned up a few times. The chain combines TRBV29-1 with TRBJ2-7; D is uncertain. V was pared by 6 bases and J by 3 bases, with 15 bases between. This CDR3 spans 13 amino acids. Germline CDR1 reads SQVTM; CDR2 reads ANQGSEA. The CDR3 DNA reads TGCAGCGTCACCGTTGTGTTAGGCTACGAGCAGTACTTC. This translates into CSVTVVLGYEQYF.

This clonotype was seen repeatedly, ten times or more. The V call is TRBV3-1, the J call TRBJ2-3; D is undetermined. Trimming shortened V by 3 bases and J by 0 bases, and 13 bases separated the two germline ends. The CDR3 consists of 16 residues. CDR1 and CDR2 (germline): LGHDT, YNNKEL (reference sequence). CDR3 nucleotides: TGTGCCAGCAGCCAGAGCACTTCCTATAGCACAGATACGCAGTATTTT. As protein: CASSQSTSYSTDTQYF.